Below, 2 T cell receptor beta chains from the same sample are listed, as sequenced in a study of T-cell reconstitution after alpha-beta-depleted transplantation in children. The TCRbeta library incorporated unique molecular identifiers. Using its own MiXCR run on the PCR reads, TCRdb lists one record per CDR3 protein. Seen here are about 600,000 distinct CDR3 sequences, 10% to 15% observed once, and the top ten hold around 2.2%. The material sequenced was PBMCs, mostly from graft donor cells, taken 360 days after TCRalphabeta/CD19-depleted stem cell transplant. Receptors were obtained from a male patient younger than 18 who had a stem cell transplant for acute myeloid leukemia, so the T cells may come from the graft donor.

The V and J genes are TRBV6-1 and TRBJ2-6, with D possibly TRBD1 on 5 matching bases. Trimming left V 5 bases short and J 2 bases short, with 10 bases between. Germline V gene sequence: CDR1 MNHNS, CDR2 SASEGT. The CDR3 has 15 residues. The CDR3 bases are TGTGCCAGCAGTCAGAGGACAACTGGGGCCAACGTCCTGACTTTC. Translation: CASSQRTTGANVLTF.

The table lists this clonotype with a few counts. J is TRBJ2-5 and V is TRBV5-1, with D possibly TRBD2 on 6 matching bases. V was clipped by 4 bases and J by 2 bases, with 12 bases between them. The CDR3 covers 14 residues. Germline loops: CDR1 SGHRS, CDR2 YFSETQ. CDR3 protein: CASSPKAGQETQYF. CDR3 DNA: TGCGCCAGCAGCCCCAAGGCGGGGCAAGAGACCCAGTACTTC. The variable domain in full, completed from reference TRBV5-1 and TRBJ2-5, reads KAGVTQTPRYLIKTRGQQVTLSCSPISGHRSVSWYQQTPGQGLQFLFEYFSETQRNKGNFPGRFSGRQFSNSRSEMNVSTLELGDSALYLCASSPKAGQETQYFGPGTRLLVL.